This note documents a single T cell receptor beta chain sequence. Antigen unknown. The source of the sample is a study of blood T cells in healthy people across ages. Researchers isolated at least 7 million PBMCs per sample. Germline V gives CDR1 DFQATT, CDR2 SNEGSKA (reference sequence). This CDR3 spans 13 amino acids. Between the trimmed V and J ends, which lost 0 bases and 1 base, there was a span of 6 bases. Study-wide results and caveats: Donor CMV infection status was unknown, possibly confounding age-related changes in expanded clonotypes. In long-lived donors, naive CD4+ cell counts and diversity exceeded those of aged donors. Diversity of TCR beta per million T cells declined in a roughly linear way with age.

Sample-barcoded 5' priming and a J-beta primer mix drove a second PCR of roughly 7 to 11 cycles. Each CDR3 protein gets one entry after TCRdb re-called the 5' RACE reads with MiXCR. Of more than 800,000 distinct CDR3 sequences listed, under 30% are singletons. The TCR sequence derives from a woman of 80 years or more in good health. J is TRBJ1-1 and V is TRBV20-1; D not resolved. The sample was blood. The CDR3 sequence is CSAREAGNTEAFF. In DNA, the CDR3 is TGCAGTGCTAGAGAAGCAGGGAACACTGAAGCTTTCTTT.